This entry concerns a single T cell receptor (beta chain). At one end, the junction sequence differs from germline, possibly due to a read error. The data derive from a study of T-cell reconstitution after alpha-beta-depleted transplantation in children. Unique molecular identifiers were built into the TCRbeta library. Using its own MiXCR run on the PCR reads, TCRdb lists one record per CDR3 protein. This table has around 600,000 distinct CDR3 sequences, about 10% appearing once. Germline-derived CDR1 and CDR2 are SGHDT and YYEEEE. The CDR3 consists of 15 residues. The sequence was collected from a human donor who donated a stem cell graft to a child with acute myeloid leukemia. The chain carries TRBV5-6 and TRBJ2-1, with 9 bases fitting TRBD1. The sequencing here drew on PBMCs from the stem cell graft donor, taken from the stem cell graft. The CDR3 region is CVSSASGTGNNEQFF. As DNA, the CDR3 is TGTGTCAGCAGCGCCTCCGGGACAGGGAACAATGAGCAGTTCTTC. The full variable domain, completed using reference TRBV5-6 and TRBJ2-1, is DAGVTQSPTHLIKTRGQQVTLRCSPKSGHDTVSWYQQALGQGPQFIFQYYEEEERQRGNFPDRFSGHQFPNYSSELNVNALLLGDSALYLCVSSASGTGNNEQFFGPGTRLTVL.